The 2 T cell receptor beta chains below come from one sample, sequenced in a study of a mutant IDH1 vaccine in newly diagnosed glioma. Time point of the sample: baseline, week 1 (first vaccination visit). The treatment is: pre-vaccination baseline after standard-of-care therapy. The repertoire was sequenced with immunoSEQ multiplex PCR; TCRdb's copy has only in-frame clones and lacks some. The sample holds roughly 46,000 clones, roughly 88% seen once. This material consisted of PBMCs, taken from a glioma patient treated with radiotherapy, temozolomide or both. These receptors came from a man aged 35-49 years with glioma.

The chain is built from TRBV6-6 and TRBJ1-5; no firm D call. Between the trimmed V and J ends, which lost 5 bases and 4 bases, there was a span of 6 bases. The germline gives CDR1 MNHNY, CDR2 SVGAGI (reference sequence). There are 12 residues in the CDR3. The CDR3 spells CASSPDNQPQHF. CDR3 nucleotide sequence: TGTGCCAGCAGTCCAGATAATCAGCCCCAGCATTTT.

V gene TRBV10-1 combines with J gene TRBJ2-1, with D possibly being TRBD2 (7 bases). The CDR3 is made up of 16 amino acids. Trimming left V 3 bases short and J 8 bases short, with 20 bases between. The germline CDR1 and CDR2 sequences are WNHNN and SYGVQD (reference sequence). In DNA form, the CDR3 reads TGCGCCAGCAGTGAAAGGATGGGGGGGGGCCCCGATGAGCAGTTCTTC. Translating gives CASSERMGGGPDEQFF.